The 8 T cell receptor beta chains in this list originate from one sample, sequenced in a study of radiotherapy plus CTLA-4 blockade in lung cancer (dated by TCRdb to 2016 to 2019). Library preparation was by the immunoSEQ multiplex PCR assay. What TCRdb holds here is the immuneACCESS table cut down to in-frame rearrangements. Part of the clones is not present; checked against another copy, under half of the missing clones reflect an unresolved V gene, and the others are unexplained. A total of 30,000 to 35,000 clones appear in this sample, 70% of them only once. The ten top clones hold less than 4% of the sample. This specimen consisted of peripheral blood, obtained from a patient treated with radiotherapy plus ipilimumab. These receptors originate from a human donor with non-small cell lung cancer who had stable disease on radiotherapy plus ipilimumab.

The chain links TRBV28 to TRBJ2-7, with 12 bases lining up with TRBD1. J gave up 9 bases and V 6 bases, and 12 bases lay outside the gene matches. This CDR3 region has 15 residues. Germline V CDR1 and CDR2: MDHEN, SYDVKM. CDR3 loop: CASSPPRDRGHRQYF. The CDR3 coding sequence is TGTGCCAGCAGCCCCCCCCGGGACAGGGGGCACCGGCAGTACTTC.

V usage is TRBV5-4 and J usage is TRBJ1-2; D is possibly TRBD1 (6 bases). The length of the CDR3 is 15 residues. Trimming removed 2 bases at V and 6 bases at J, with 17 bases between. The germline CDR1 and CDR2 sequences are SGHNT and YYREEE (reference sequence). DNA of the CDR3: TGTGCCAGCAGCTTTGGGGGGGTACAGGGAAATGGCTACACCTTC. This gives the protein CASSFGGVQGNGYTF.

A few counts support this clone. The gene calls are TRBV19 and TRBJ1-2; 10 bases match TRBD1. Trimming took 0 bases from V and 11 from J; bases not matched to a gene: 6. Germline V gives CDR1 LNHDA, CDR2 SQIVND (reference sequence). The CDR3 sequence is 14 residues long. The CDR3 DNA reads TGTGCCAGTAGTATAGATACCGGGACAGGGGTTTACACCTTC. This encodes CASSIDTGTGVYTF.

The CDR3 nucleotides are TGTGCCAGCAGCCAGGACGACAGGGTGACTAATGAAAAACTGTTTTTT. It encodes CASSQDDRVTNEKLFF. The chain joins TRBV4-2 to TRBJ1-4; 7 bases are a match to TRBD1. CDR3 length: 16 amino acids. Trimming took 3 bases from V and 2 from J; bases not matched to a gene: 6. Germline lookup yields CDR1 LGHNA and CDR2 YNFKEQ.

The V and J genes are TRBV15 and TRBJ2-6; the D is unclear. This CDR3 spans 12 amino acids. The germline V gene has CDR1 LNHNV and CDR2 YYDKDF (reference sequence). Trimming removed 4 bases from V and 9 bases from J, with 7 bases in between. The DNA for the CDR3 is TGTGCCACCAGCATCCCGGGCAACGTCCTGACTTTC. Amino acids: CATSIPGNVLTF.

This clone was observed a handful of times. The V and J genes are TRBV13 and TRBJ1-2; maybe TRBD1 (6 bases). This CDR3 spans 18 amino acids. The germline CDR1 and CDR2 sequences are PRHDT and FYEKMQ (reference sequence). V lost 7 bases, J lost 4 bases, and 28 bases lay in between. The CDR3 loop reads CASTSTSTKVGGPYGYTF. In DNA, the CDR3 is TGTGCCAGCACCAGCACCTCCACCAAGGTTGGGGGGCCCTATGGCTACACCTTC.

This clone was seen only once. CDR3 nucleotides: TGTGCCAGCAGCGTAGGGATGGGTAGGTTGGGCGAGACCGAGCAGTACTTC. It is translated as CASSVGMGRLGETEQYF. The chain joins TRBV9 to TRBJ2-7; D remains ambiguous. CDR1 is SGDLS and CDR2 is YYNGEE in the germline V gene. V lost 0 bases to trimming and J lost 6 bases, with 22 bases between them. This CDR3 spans 17 amino acids.

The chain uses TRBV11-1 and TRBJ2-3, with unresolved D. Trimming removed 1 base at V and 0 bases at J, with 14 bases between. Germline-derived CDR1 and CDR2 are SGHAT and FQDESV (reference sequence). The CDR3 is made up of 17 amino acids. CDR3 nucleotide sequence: TGTGCCAGCAGCTTAGTTCTGCGACCGACTAGCACAGATACGCAGTATTTT. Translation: CASSLVLRPTSTDTQYF. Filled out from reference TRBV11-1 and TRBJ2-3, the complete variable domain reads EAEVAQSPRYKITEKSQAVAFWCDPISGHATLYWYRQILGQGPELLVQFQDESVVDDSQLPKDRFSAERLKGVDSTLKIQPAELGDSAMYLCASSLVLRPTSTDTQYFGPGTRLTVL.